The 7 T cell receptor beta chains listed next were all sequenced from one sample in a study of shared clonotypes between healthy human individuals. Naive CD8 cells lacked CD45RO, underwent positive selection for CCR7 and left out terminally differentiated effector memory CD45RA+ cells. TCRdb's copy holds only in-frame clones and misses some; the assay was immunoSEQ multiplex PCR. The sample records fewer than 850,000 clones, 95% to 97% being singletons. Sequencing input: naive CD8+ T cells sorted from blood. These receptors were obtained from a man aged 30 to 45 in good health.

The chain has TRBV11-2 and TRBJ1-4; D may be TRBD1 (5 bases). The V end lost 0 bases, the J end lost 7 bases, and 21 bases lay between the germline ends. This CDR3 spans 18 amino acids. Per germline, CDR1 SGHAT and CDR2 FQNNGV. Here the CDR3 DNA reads TGTGCCAGCAGCTTAGATATTCGCGGTGCAGGGCGGGGTGAAAAACTGTTTTTT. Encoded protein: CASSLDIRGAGRGEKLFF.

CDR3 in amino acids: CASSPNGRYTQYF. For the CDR3, the DNA is TGTGCCAGCAGCCCGAATGGCAGATATACGCAGTATTTT. V and J are TRBV13 and TRBJ2-3; D ambiguous. The CDR3 spans 13 residues. Germline CDR1 and CDR2: PRHDT and FYEKMQ (reference sequence). V dropped 5 bases and J dropped 7 bases, with 13 bases sitting between them.

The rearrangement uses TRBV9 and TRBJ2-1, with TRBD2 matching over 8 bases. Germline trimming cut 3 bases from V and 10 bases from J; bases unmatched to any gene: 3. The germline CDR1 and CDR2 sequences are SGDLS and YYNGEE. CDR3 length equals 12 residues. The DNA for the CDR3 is TGTGCCAGCAGCGCACTAGCGGCAGAGCAGTTCTTC. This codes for CASSALAAEQFF.

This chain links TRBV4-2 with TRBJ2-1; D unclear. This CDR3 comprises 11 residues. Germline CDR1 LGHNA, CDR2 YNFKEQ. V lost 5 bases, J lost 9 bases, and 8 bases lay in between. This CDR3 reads CASSTGFEQFF. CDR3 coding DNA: TGTGCCAGCAGCACCGGATTTGAGCAGTTCTTC.

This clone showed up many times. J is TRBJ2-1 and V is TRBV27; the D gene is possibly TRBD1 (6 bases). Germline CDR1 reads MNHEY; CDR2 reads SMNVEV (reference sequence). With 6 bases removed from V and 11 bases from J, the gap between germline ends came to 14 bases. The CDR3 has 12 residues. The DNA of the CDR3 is TGTGCCAGCAGCCTGTTGGGGGACAAGCAGTTCTTC. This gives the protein CASSLLGDKQFF.

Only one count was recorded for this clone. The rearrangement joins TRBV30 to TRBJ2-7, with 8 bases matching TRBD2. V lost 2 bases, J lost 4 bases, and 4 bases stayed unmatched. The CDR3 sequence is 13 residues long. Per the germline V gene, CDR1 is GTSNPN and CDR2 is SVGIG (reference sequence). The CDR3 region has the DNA TGTGCCTGGAGTAGCGGGAGCGGGTACGAGCAGTACTTC. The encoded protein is CAWSSGSGYEQYF. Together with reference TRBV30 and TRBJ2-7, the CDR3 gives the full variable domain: SQTIHQWPATLVQPVGSPLSLECTVEGTSNPNLYWYRQAAGRGLQLLFYSVGIGQISSEVPQNLSASRPQDRQFILSSKKLLLSDSGFYLCAWSSGSGYEQYFGPGTRLTVT.

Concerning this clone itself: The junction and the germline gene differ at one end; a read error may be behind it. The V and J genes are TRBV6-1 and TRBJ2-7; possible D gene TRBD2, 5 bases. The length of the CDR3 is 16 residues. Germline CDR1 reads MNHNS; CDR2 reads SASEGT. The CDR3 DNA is TGTGCCAGCAGTGAATTTGGCAGCTCCCAGCAAGAGGGAGCGGACTTC. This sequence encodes CASSEFGSSQQEGADF.